This paragraph reports one T cell receptor beta chain. The antigen is undetermined. This specimen belongs to a study of T cell responses to AZD1222 COVID-19 vaccine. Findings and caveats of the study: Close to half of all spike-specific TCRs reportedly target regions of the variants that are unmutated. Repertoires were obtained solely post-peak T cell response.

Only in-frame clones appear in the TCRdb table, and some are missing; sequencing was by immunoSEQ multiplex PCR. The table records approximately 120,000 clones, over 75% of them present only once. Trimming took off 3 bases at V and 2 bases at J, with 7 bases between the two ends. Per germline, CDR1 LNHDA and CDR2 SQIVND (reference sequence). This CDR3 has 13 amino acids. This specimen consisted of peripheral blood, obtained on day 0 of MenACWY control vaccination. The chain is built from TRBV19 and TRBJ2-5; either TRBD1 or TRBD2 may supply D (5 bases each). The sequence was obtained from an adult in good health. The CDR3 nucleotides are TGTGCCAGTAGTATTGGGGGACAAGAGACCCAGTACTTC. Translating gives CASSIGGQETQYF.